The source of this TCR beta chain is a study of response to subunit inactivated influenza vaccine. Broader study findings: New T cells are recruited in small numbers by each seasonal influenza vaccination, according to the authors' suggestion.

TCRdb re-derived calls from the RT-PCR reads in MiXCR, one entry per CDR3 protein. The repertoire has hundreds of thousands of distinct CDR3 sequences, approximately 17% of them found once; the top ten carry roughly a tenth. About this clonotype: The antigen remains unidentified.

J lost 4 bases, V lost 5 bases, and 5 bases had no gene match. The CDR3 has 14 residues. Germline V gene lookup returns CDR1 MDHEN and CDR2 SYDVKM. This specimen was PBMCs from blood, taken more than 4 days after vaccination. The genes are TRBV28 and TRBJ1-5, with TRBD1 matching over 7 bases. This TCR was sampled from a man aged 50 to 60 who received an inactivated influenza vaccine. The CDR3 DNA reads as TGTGCCAGCAGTATCCCGGGACAGAATCAGCCCCAGCATTTT. This sequence encodes CASSIPGQNQPQHF.